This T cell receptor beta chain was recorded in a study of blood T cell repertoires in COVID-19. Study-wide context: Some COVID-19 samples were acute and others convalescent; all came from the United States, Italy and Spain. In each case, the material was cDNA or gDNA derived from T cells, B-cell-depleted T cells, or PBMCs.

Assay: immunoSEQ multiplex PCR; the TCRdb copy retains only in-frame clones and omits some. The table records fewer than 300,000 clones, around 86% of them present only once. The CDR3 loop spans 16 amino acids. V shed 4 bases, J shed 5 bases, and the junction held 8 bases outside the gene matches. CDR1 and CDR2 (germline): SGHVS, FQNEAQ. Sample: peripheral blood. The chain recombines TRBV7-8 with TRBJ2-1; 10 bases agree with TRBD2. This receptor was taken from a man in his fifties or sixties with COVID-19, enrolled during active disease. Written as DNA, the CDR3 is TGTGCCAGCAGCTCAAAAGCGGGGGGGCAGGACAATGAGCAGTTCTTC. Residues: CASSSKAGGQDNEQFF. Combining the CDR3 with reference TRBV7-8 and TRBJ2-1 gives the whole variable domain GAGVSQSPRYKVAKRGQDVALRCDPISGHVSLFWYQQALGQGPEFLTYFQNEAQLDKSGLPSDRFFAERPEGSVSTLKIQRTQQEDSAVYLCASSSKAGGQDNEQFFGPGTRLTVL.